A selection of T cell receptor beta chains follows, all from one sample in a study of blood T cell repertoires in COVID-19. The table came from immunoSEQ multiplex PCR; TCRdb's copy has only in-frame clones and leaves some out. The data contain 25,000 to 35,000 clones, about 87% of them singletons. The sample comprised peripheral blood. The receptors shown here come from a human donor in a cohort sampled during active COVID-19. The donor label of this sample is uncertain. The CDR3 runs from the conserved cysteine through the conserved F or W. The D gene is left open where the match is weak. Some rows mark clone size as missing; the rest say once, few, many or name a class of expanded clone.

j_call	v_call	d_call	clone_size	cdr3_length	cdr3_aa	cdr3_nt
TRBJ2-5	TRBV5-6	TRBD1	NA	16	CASSLGTGAYQETQYF	TGTGCCAGCAGCTTGGGAACAGGGGCCTACCAAGAGACCCAGTACTTC
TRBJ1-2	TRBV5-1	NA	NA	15	CASSASTGPSYGYTF	TGCGCCAGCAGCGCTTCGACAGGCCCCTCCTATGGCTACACCTTC
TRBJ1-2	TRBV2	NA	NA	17	CASSDRSTGYVNYGYTF	TGTGCCAGCAGTGATCGGAGTACCGGTTATGTTAACTATGGCTACACCTTC
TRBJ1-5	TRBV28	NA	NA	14	CAISWGGEHQPQHF	TGTGCCATCTCTTGGGGGGGCGAGCATCAGCCCCAGCATTTT
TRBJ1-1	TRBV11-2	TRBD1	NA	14	CASSRDRANTEAFF	TGTGCCAGCAGCCGAGACAGGGCGAACACTGAAGCTTTCTTT
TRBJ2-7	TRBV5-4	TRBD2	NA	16	CASSPTSGSRLGEQYF	TGTGCCAGCAGCCCTACTAGCGGGAGTCGCCTGGGGGAGCAGTACTTC
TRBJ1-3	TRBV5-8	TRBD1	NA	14	CASSPRTGTNTIYF	TGTGCCAGCAGCCCCAGGACAGGGACGAACACCATATATTTT
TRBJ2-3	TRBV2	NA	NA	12	CASSRSTDTQYF	TGTGCCAGCAGTCGGAGCACAGATACGCAGTATTTT
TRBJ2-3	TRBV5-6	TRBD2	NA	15	CASSATSGSTDTQYF	TGTGCCAGCAGCGCGACTAGCGGGAGCACAGATACGCAGTATTTT
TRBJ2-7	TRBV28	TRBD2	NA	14	CASSHVAGEYEQYF	TGTGCCAGCAGTCACGTAGCGGGAGAATACGAGCAGTACTTC
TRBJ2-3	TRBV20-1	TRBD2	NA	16	CSASALGAGGGDTQYF	TGCAGTGCTAGTGCCCTAGGGGCGGGAGGGGGAGATACGCAGTATTTT
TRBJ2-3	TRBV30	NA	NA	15	CAWTIRTASTDTQYF	TGTGCCTGGACCATTAGGACAGCTAGCACAGATACGCAGTATTTT
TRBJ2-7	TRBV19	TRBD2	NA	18	CASSTKSRTSGTHYEQYF	TGTGCCAGTAGTACGAAATCCCGGACTAGCGGGACGCACTACGAGCAGTACTTC
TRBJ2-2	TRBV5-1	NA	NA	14	CASSLSGLTGELFF	TGCGCCAGCAGCTTGTCAGGCCTCACCGGGGAGCTGTTTTTT
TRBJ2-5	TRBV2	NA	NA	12	CASRTRGETQYF	TGTGCCAGCAGGACCCGCGGGGAGACCCAGTACTTC
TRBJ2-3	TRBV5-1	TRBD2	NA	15	CASSSGTSGTDTQYF	TGCGCCAGCAGCTCCGGGACTAGCGGAACAGATACGCAGTATTTT
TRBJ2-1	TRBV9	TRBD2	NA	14	CASSLSGRIDEQFF	TGTGCCAGCAGCCTCTCCGGGAGGATCGATGAGCAGTTCTTC
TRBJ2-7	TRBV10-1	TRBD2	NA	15	CASSKTSGAAGEQYF	TGCGCCAGCAGTAAAACTAGCGGAGCCGCGGGCGAGCAGTACTTC
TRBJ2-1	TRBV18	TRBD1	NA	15	CASSPRDRGDNEQFF	TGTGCCAGCTCACCAAGGGACAGGGGTGACAATGAGCAGTTCTTC
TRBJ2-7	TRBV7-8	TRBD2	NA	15	CASSFQAGGKHEQYF	TGTGCCAGCAGCTTTCAAGCGGGAGGGAAACACGAGCAGTACTTC
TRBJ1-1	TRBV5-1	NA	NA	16	CASSFGRTEVNTEAFF	TGCGCCAGCAGCTTTGGGCGAACAGAAGTGAACACTGAAGCTTTCTTT
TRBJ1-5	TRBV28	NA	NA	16	CASSLTRRSGNQPQHF	TGTGCCAGCAGTTTAACTAGACGCTCGGGCAATCAGCCCCAGCATTTT
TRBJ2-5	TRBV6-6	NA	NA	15	CASSANRGAGETQYF	TGTGCCAGCAGCGCAAATCGGGGGGCAGGGGAGACCCAGTACTTC
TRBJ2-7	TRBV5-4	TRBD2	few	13	CASSYTSDYEQYF	TGTGCCAGCAGCTACACTAGCGACTACGAGCAGTACTTC
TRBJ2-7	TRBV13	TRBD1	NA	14	CASATNRGLYEQYF	TGTGCCAGCGCGACAAACAGGGGTTTGTACGAGCAGTACTTC
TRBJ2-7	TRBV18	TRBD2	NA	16	CASSPRLAASSYEQYF	TGTGCCAGCTCACCTCGGCTAGCGGCAAGCTCCTACGAGCAGTACTTC
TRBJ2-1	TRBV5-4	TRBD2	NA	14	CASSSSSGRAGQFF	TGTGCCAGCAGTTCGTCCAGCGGGAGGGCCGGACAGTTCTTC
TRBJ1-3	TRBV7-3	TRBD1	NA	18	CASSLFPAGGFFRDTIYF	TGTGCCAGCAGCTTATTTCCGGCAGGGGGCTTTTTTCGGGACACCATATATTTT
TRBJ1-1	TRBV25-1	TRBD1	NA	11	CASRRDSEAFF	TGTGCCAGCAGGAGGGACAGTGAAGCTTTCTTT
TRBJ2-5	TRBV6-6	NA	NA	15	CASSYRNGRQETQYF	TGTGCCAGCAGTTACAGAAATGGCAGGCAAGAGACCCAGTACTTC
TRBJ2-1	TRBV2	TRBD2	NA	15	CASSQLAGGHNEQFF	TGTGCCAGCAGTCAACTAGCGGGAGGACACAATGAGCAGTTCTTC
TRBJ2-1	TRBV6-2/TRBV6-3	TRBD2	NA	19	CASSQGGLAGGPYYNEQFF	TGTGCCAGCAGCCAGGGGGGACTAGCGGGAGGGCCTTACTACAATGAGCAGTTCTTC
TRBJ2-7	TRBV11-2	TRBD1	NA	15	CASSQLRDRGYEQYF	TGTGCCAGCAGCCAGCTCCGGGACAGGGGATACGAGCAGTACTTC
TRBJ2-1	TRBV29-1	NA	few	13	CSSDNRAANEQFF	TGCAGCTCAGACAATAGAGCGGCCAATGAGCAGTTCTTC
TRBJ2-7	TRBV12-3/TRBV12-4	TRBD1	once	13	CASSLDRGDEQYF	TGTGCCAGCAGTTTAGACAGGGGGGACGAGCAGTACTTC
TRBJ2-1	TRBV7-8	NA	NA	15	CASSPTRSSYNEQFF	TGTGCCAGCAGCCCCACTAGGAGCTCCTACAATGAGCAGTTCTTC
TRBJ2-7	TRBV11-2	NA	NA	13	CASSLSRDSKQYF	TGTGCCAGCAGCTTAAGCCGGGACTCCAAGCAGTACTTC
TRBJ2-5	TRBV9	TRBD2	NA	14	CASSLSGTQETQYF	TGTGCCAGCAGCCTTAGCGGGACCCAAGAGACCCAGTACTTC
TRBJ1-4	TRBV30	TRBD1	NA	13	CAWSVGQALKLFF	TGTGCCTGGAGTGTCGGACAGGCCCTGAAACTGTTTTTT
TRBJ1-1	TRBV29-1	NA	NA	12	CSVEEGGTEAFF	TGCAGCGTTGAGGAGGGAGGGACTGAAGCTTTCTTT
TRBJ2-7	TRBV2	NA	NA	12	CASSVAAYEQYF	TGTGCCAGCAGTGTGGCGGCCTACGAGCAGTACTTC
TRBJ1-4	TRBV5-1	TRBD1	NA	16	CASSATRQGAGEKLFF	TGCGCCAGCAGCGCTACCCGACAGGGGGCAGGAGAAAAACTGTTTTTT
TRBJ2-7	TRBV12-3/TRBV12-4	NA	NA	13	CASSQDRTGEQYF	TGTGCCAGCAGTCAGGACCGAACAGGAGAGCAGTACTTC
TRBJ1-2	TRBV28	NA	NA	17	CASSFLSLRQVNYGYTF	TGTGCCAGCAGTTTCCTATCTCTCAGACAGGTTAACTATGGCTACACCTTC
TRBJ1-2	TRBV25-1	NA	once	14	CASSESFRENGYTF	TGTGCCAGCAGTGAATCTTTCAGGGAAAATGGCTACACCTTC
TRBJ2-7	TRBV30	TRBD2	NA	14	CAWNPGLGLYEQYF	TGTGCCTGGAACCCGGGACTAGGACTTTACGAGCAGTACTTC
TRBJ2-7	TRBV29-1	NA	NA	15	CSVQKGQRTSYEQYF	TGCAGCGTCCAAAAGGGGCAGAGAACCTCCTACGAGCAGTACTTC
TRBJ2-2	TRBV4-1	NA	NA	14	CASSHNSNTGELFF	TGCGCCAGCAGCCACAACTCGAACACCGGGGAGCTGTTTTTT
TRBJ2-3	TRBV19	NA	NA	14	CASSGRDYTDTQYF	TGTGCCAGTAGTGGCCGGGATTACACAGATACGCAGTATTTT
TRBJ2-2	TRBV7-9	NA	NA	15	CASSLLDTNTGELFF	TGTGCCAGCAGCTTATTGGACACCAACACCGGGGAGCTGTTTTTT
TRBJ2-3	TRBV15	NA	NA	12	CATSRGNPTQYF	TGTGCCACCAGCAGAGGTAATCCTACGCAGTATTTT
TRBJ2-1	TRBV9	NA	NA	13	CASSVDLDNEQFF	TGTGCCAGCAGCGTCGACTTGGACAATGAGCAGTTCTTC
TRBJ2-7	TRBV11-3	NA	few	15	CASSFEYRVTYEQYF	TGTGCCAGCAGCTTTGAGTACCGGGTAACCTACGAGCAGTACTTC